The clone carrying this T cell receptor (beta chain) was seen a handful of times. Its antigen remains unknown. Each CDR3 protein is one row after TCRdb ran MiXCR on the RT-PCR reads. The sample has around 580,000 distinct CDR3 sequences, about 14% seen once. This sample stems from a study of response to subunit inactivated influenza vaccine. This CDR3 region has 18 residues. Germline trimming cut 8 bases from V and 1 base from J; bases unmatched to any gene: 13. CDR1 and CDR2 from the germline V gene are SGHAT and FQNNGV. Study results and limitations: Authors suggested seasonal influenza vaccinations each recruit few new T cells.

The gene calls are TRBV11-2 and TRBJ2-2; 10 bases match TRBD2. The sequence was collected from a man aged 50 to 59 who received an inactivated influenza vaccine. The specimen was PBMCs from blood, collected roughly 13 days after vaccination. The CDR3 DNA is TGTGCCAGCGGCGGGCCGGCGACTAGCGGGCGGAACACCGGGGAGCTGTTTTTT. This codes for CASGGPATSGRNTGELFF.